This TCR beta chain was obtained from a study of T cell clonality in common variable immunodeficiency. This clone was observed at least ten times. The read stops 3 residues short of the end of the CDR3; the missing end is completed from the germline J gene. Germline V gene sequence: CDR1 SEHNR, CDR2 FQNEAQ (reference sequence). This CDR3 spans 14 amino acids. Trimming cost V 2 bases and J 9 bases; bases outside gene matches: 4. Libraries were prepared by immunoSEQ multiplex PCR; TCRdb keeps only in-frame clonotypes and omits some of them. In total the sample includes about 47,000 clones, none of them seen once.

Sequencing was performed on peripheral blood mononuclear cells. The receptor was isolated from a person aged 18-69 years in good health. The chain has TRBV7-9 and TRBJ1-6, with 7 bases lining up with TRBD1. CDR3 bases read: TGTGCCAGCAGCTTAAAGGACAGGACTTCACCC. It specifies CASSLKDRTSP. The complete CDR3 protein is CASSLKDRTSPLHF.